This T cell receptor (beta chain) was captured by sequencing in a study of blood T cell repertoires in COVID-19. Study-level background: Some COVID-19 samples were acute and others convalescent; all came from the United States, Italy and Spain. PBMCs, B-cell-depleted T cells, or T cells were the source of the cDNA or gDNA that made up the material.

CDR1 LGHDT and CDR2 YNNKEL come from the germline V gene (reference sequence). Deletions cut 4 bases from V and 2 bases from J, with 11 bases between. The CDR3 contains 14 residues. Profiling relied on immunoSEQ multiplex PCR, and the TCRdb table lists in-frame clones only, not all of them. The sample lists over 200,000 clones; approximately 86% were seen once. V and J are TRBV3-1 (or the pseudogene TRBV3-2) and TRBJ1-2; D is undetermined. The specimen sequenced was peripheral blood. The TCR comes from a man aged 40-55 years who had recovered from COVID-19. In DNA form, the CDR3 reads TGTGCCAGCAGCCCGCGGCCAAAGAACTATGGCTACACCTTC. Protein product: CASSPRPKNYGYTF.